This T cell receptor beta chain comes out of a study of cytomegalovirus exposure and HLA in healthy donors. Findings and caveats of the study: In a later analysis, V- and J-gene trimming of beta chains associated with a DCLRE1C missense variant, replicated independently. The listing of 150 to 200 TCR beta chains classed them as cytomegalovirus-associated. Available immune exposure information covered CMV serostatus only.

PCR used 60 Vbeta primers and 13 Jbeta primers. Sequencing was performed with immunoSEQ multiplex PCR; in TCRdb, only in-frame clones are kept and a portion is missing. The sample carries 95,000 to 150,000 clones, 60% to 85% recorded once. Turning to this clone: As yet, its antigen is unknown.

At sampling all donors were nominally healthy, likely with unrecorded immune exposures. CDR3 length: 11 amino acids. The germline CDR1 and CDR2 sequences are SNHLY and FYNNEI. The V and J ends lost 6 bases and 4 bases respectively, with 7 bases between them. What was sequenced was PBMCs. The source is a woman between 40 and 55 years old in good health and CMV-seropositive. The rearrangement uses TRBV2 and TRBJ2-7; D gene uncertain. CDR3 in DNA: TGTGCCAGCAGCAATCAGTACGAGCAGTACTTC. Amino acids: CASSNQYEQYF. The full variable domain, rest sourced from reference TRBV2 and TRBJ2-7, is EPEVTQTPSHQVTQMGQEVILRCVPISNHLYFYWYRQILGQKVEFLVSFYNNEISEKSEIFDDQFSVERPDGSNFTLKIRSTKLEDSAMYFCASSNQYEQYFGPGTRLTVT.